What follows describes a single TCR beta chain. No antigen is known for it. TCRdb's table, derived via immunoSEQ multiplex PCR, lists solely in-frame clones and lacks some. The sample contains tens of thousands of clones, roughly 68% of which appear only once. These data are taken from a study of immune evolution from preneoplasia to lung adenocarcinoma. Study results and caveats: Compared with EGFR-mutant or double wild-type lesions, KRAS-mutant nodules were more clonal.

Trimming removed 3 bases at V and 1 base at J, with 27 bases between. The CDR3 is 20 residues long. Per germline, CDR1 ENHRY and CDR2 SYGVKD. This chain connects TRBV10-3 to TRBJ1-1, with D possibly matching TRBD1 (6 bases). Sequencing input: FFPE invasive lung adenocarcinoma tissue. This TCR was sampled from a person aged 55 to 75 with lung adenocarcinoma. The CDR3 DNA is TGTGCCATCAGTGACTATCGAACCCTCTTCCTACAGGGAGGGAACACTGAAGCTTTCTTT. Translating gives CAISDYRTLFLQGGNTEAFF.